This T cell receptor (beta chain) came from a study of CD8 T cells in ankylosing spondylitis. This clonotype was recorded many times. Antigen specificity is unknown. By quantitative 5'-RACE with molecular barcodes, the TCR beta libraries were made. Each CDR3 protein is one row after TCRdb ran MiXCR on the 5' RACE reads. Of 25,000 to 30,000 distinct CDR3 sequences listed, roughly 7.9% are singletons. The CDR3 is 14 amino acids. Trimming stripped 2 bases from V and 3 bases from J, with 10 bases between. The germline gives CDR1 DFQATT, CDR2 SNEGSKA (reference sequence). Overall study results and limits: Disease-linked clones were CD8+ and relatively rare in peripheral blood. The study identified a TCR beta motif of about eight highly homologous variants that appeared characteristic of ankylosing spondylitis blood. Matched ankylosing spondylitis synovial fluid reportedly showed significant enrichment of disease-linked clones.

The J gene is TRBJ2-2, the V gene TRBV20-1; the D gene could be TRBD1 or TRBD2 (5 bases each). The source is a male donor with ankylosing spondylitis or in good health (not recorded which). Specimen: blood. The CDR3 nucleotides are TGCAGTGCTAGACGTGGGGGAGACACCGGGGAGCTGTTTTTT. The encoded protein is CSARRGGDTGELFF.